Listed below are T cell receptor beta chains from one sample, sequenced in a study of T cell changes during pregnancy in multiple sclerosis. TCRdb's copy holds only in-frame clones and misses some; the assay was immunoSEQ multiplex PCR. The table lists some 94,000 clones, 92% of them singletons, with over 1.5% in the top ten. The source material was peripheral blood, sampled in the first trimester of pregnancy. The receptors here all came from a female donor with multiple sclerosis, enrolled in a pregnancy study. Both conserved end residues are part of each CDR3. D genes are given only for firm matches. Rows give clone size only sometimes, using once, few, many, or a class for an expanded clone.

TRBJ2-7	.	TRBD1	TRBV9	TGTGCCAGCAGCTATGGGACAGGGGGATGGTACGAGCAGTACTTC	CASSYGTGGWYEQYF
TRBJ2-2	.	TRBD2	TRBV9	TGTGCCAGCAGCGTAGTTCTACTAGCGGGAGGCCAGAACACCGGGGAGCTGTTTTTT	CASSVVLLAGGQNTGELFF
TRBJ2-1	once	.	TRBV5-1	TGCGCCAGCGCGCGGCGCAGCGACAATGAGCAGTTCTTC	CASARRSDNEQFF
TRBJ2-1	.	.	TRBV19	TGTGCCAGTAGTATAGCGGGTAATGAGCAGTTCTTC	CASSIAGNEQFF
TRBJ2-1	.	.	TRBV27	TGTGCCAGCAGTTTCGGCAGGGGTCCCTACAATGAGCAGTTCTTC	CASSFGRGPYNEQFF
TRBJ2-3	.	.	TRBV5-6	TGTGCCAGCAGCTTGGAGGGGGAGGGGTGGACAGATACGCAGTATTTT	CASSLEGEGWTDTQYF
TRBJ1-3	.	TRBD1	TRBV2	TGTGCCAGCAGTGAACTCTGGACAGGGCCAATATATTTT	CASSELWTGPIYF
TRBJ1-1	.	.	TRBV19	TGTGCCAGTAGTATAGGGGGGGGGATGAACACTGAAGCTTTCTTT	CASSIGGGMNTEAFF
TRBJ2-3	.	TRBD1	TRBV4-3	TGCGCCAGCAGCCAAGATCATCGGACAGGAGTGGATACGCAGTATTTT	CASSQDHRTGVDTQYF
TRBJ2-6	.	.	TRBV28	TGTGCCAGCGCCGATACTGGCTCTGGGGCCAACGTCCTGACTTTC	CASADTGSGANVLTF
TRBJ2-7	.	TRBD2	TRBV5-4	TGTGCCAGCAGCTTCCAAGCGGGAGCTTACGAGCAGTACTTC	CASSFQAGAYEQYF
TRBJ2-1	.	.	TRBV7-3	TGTGCCAGCAGCTTAACGTACGGGAGTGAGCAGTTCTTC	CASSLTYGSEQFF
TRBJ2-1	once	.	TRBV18	TGTGCCAGCTCAGCGGGTCTTCCACCTGACAATGAGCAGTTCTTC	CASSAGLPPDNEQFF
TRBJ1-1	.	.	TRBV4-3	TGCGCCAGCAGCCAAGACCGACAGATGAACACTGAAGCTTTCTTT	CASSQDRQMNTEAFF
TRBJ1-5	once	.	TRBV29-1	TGCAGCGTTGAAAGGCCAACCCGGAGGAGCAATCAGCCCCAGCATTTT	CSVERPTRRSNQPQHF
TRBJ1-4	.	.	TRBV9	TGTGCCAGCAGCGTTGGGGGCGCAACTAATGAAAAACTGTTTTTT	CASSVGGATNEKLFF